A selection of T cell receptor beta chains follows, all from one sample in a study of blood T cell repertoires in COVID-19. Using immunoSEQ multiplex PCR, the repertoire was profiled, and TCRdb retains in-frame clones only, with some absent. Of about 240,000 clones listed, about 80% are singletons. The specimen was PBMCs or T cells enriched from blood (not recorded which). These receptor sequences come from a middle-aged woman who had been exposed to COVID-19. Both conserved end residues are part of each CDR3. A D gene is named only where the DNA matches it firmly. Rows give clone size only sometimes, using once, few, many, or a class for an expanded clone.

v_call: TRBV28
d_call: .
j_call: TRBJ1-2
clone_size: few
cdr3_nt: TGTGCCAGCTCTGCCCCGGCGGGCGCTGGCTACACCTTC
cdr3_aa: CASSAPAGAGYTF

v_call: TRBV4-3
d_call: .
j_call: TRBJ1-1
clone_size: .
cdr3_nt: TGCGCCAGCAGCCAGTGGGGGCGGGACACTGAAGCTTTCTTT
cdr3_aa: CASSQWGRDTEAFF

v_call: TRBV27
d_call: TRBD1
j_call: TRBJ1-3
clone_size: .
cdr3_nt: TGTGCCAGCAGTGGGACAGGGCGAGGAAACACCATATATTTT
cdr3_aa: CASSGTGRGNTIYF

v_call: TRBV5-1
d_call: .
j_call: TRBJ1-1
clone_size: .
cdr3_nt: TGCGCCAGCAGCTTGGCCGAGGGCACTGAAGCTTTCTTT
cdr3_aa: CASSLAEGTEAFF

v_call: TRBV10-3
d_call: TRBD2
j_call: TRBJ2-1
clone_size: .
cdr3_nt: TGTGCCATCAGTGAGAGGAGCGGGGGTGGGAATGAGCAGTTCTTC
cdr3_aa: CAISERSGGGNEQFF

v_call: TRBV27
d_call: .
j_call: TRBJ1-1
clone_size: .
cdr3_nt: TGTGCCAGCAGTTTCTTCCGCGGTGAAGCTTTCTTT
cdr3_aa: CASSFFRGEAFF

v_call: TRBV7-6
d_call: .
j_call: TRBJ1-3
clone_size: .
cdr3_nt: TGTGCCAGCAGCTTAGGAGGACAAGGAAACACCATATATTTT
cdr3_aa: CASSLGGQGNTIYF

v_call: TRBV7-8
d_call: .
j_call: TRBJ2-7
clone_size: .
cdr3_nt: TGTGCCAGCAGCCGCTACAGGGCTCTGGACGAGCAGTACTTC
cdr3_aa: CASSRYRALDEQYF

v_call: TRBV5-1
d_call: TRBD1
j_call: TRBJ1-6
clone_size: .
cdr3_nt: TGCGCCAGCAGCTCGTTCCCGGACAGGATTAATTCACCCCTCCACTTT
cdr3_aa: CASSSFPDRINSPLHF

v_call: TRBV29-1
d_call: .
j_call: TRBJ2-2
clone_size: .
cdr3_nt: TGCAGCGTTGAAGGGGGCCAGTACACCGGGGAGCTGTTTTTT
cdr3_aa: CSVEGGQYTGELFF

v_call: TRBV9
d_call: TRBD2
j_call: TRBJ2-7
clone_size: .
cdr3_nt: TGTGCCAGCAGCGTTCGGGGGGAAAAGACCTACGAGCAGTACTTC
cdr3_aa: CASSVRGEKTYEQYF

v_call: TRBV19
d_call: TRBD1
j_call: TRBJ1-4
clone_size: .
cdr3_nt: TGTGCCAGTAGTATCGGACAGGTCGTTGGCTCTGAAAAACTGTTTTTT
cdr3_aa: CASSIGQVVGSEKLFF

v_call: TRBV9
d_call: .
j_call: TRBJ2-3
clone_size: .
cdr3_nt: TGTGCCAGCAGTGAACGAGACGGGGGAGGCTCAGATACGCAGTATTTT
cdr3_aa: CASSERDGGGSDTQYF

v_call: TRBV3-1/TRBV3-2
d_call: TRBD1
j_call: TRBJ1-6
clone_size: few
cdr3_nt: TGTGCCAGCAGCCATGGGACAGGGTGGCACTTT
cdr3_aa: CASSHGTGWHF

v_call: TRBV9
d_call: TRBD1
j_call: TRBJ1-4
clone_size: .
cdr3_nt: TGTGCCAGCAGCGTAGGGGACAGGGGGAGGACTAATGAAAAACTGTTTTTT
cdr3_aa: CASSVGDRGRTNEKLFF

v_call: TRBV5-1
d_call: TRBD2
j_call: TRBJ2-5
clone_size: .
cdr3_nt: TGCGCCAGCAGCTTGTGGGCGGGGGGAGAGACCCAGTACTTC
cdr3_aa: CASSLWAGGETQYF

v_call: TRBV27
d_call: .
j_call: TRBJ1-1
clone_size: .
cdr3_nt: TGTGCCAGCAGTTTACCAGGGACTGAAGCTTTCTTT
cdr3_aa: CASSLPGTEAFF

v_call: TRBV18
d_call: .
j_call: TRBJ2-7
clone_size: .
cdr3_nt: TGTGCCAGCTCGCCCGGGACAAGCTCCTACGAGCAGTACTTC
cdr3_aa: CASSPGTSSYEQYF

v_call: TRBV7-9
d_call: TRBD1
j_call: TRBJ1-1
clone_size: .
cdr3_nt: TGTGCCAGCAGCCAGGGGGTAACTGAAGCTTTCTTT
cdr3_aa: CASSQGVTEAFF

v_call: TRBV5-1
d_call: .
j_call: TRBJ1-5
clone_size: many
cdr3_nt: TGCGCCAGCAGCTTCACCTTGCGGGTCAGAGTAGTTTGTCAGCCCCAGCATTTT
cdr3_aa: CASSFTLRVRVVCQPQHF

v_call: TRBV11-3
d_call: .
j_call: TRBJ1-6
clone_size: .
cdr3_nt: TGTGCCAGCAGCTTAGAAGAGAATTCACCCCTCCACTTT
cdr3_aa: CASSLEENSPLHF

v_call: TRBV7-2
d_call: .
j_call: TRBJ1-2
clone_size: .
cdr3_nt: TGTGCCAGCAGCTTAGTCGTTGCCATAGCTAACTATGGCTACACCTTC
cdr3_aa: CASSLVVAIANYGYTF

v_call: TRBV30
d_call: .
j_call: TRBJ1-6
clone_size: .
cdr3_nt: TGTGCCTGGAGTCTAACAGGGCCGGATTCACCCCTCCACTTT
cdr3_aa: CAWSLTGPDSPLHF

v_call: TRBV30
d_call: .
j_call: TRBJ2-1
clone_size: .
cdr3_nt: TGTGCCTGGAGTCCTACGGGGAATGAGCAGTTCTTC
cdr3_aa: CAWSPTGNEQFF

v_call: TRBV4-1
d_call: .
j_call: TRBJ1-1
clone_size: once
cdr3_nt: TGCGCCAGCAGCCAGGACCCGGGAGCCCGGGTCACTGAAGCTTTCTTT
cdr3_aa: CASSQDPGARVTEAFF

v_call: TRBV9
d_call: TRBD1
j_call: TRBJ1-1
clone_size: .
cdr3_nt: TGTGCCAGCAGGGAATGGACAGGGCCGATGAACACTGAAGCTTTCTTT
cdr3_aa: CASREWTGPMNTEAFF

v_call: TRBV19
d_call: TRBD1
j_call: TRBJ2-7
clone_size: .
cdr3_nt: TGTGCCAGTAGTTCGGGACAGGGAATGCTCCTCGAGCAGTACTTC
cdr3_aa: CASSSGQGMLLEQYF

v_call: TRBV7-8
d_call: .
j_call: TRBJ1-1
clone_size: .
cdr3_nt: TGTGCCAGCAGCCGAGCTCGGAACACTGAAGCTTTCTTT
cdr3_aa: CASSRARNTEAFF

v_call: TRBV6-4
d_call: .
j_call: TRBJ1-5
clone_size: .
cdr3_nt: TGTGCCAGCAGCCCGGGGGGGGATCAGCCCCAGCATTTT
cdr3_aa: CASSPGGDQPQHF

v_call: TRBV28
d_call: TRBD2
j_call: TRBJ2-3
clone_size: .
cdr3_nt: TGTGCCAGCAGCCTTAGCGGGGGGGGTAGAGAAACGCAGTATTTT
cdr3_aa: CASSLSGGGRETQYF

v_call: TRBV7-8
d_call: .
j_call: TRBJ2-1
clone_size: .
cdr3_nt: TGTGCCAGCAGCTTAGTCTTCCAGATCAATGAGCAGTTCTTC
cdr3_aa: CASSLVFQINEQFF

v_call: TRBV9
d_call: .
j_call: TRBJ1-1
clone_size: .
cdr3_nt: TGTGCCAGCAGCCGAGGGACTGAAGCTTTCTTT
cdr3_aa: CASSRGTEAFF